This note documents a single T cell receptor beta chain sequence. No cognate antigen has been identified for it. Per-base quality was not reported, and no clone a single base away is much larger than it. This entry comes from a study of blood T cell repertoires in COVID-19 (dated by TCRdb to 2018 to 2020). The study in broad terms: Samples from collaborators originated in the United States, Italy and Spain and spanned both the acute and convalescent phases of COVID-19. The prospective study material was composed of cDNA or gDNA derived from T cells, B-cell-depleted T cells, or PBMCs. The dataset comprised deeply sampled blood TCRbeta repertoires from subjects exposed to, actively infected with, or recovered from COVID-19. The repertoires were released in a freely available public database meant as a resource for research on the immune response to SARS-CoV-2. The samples were drawn from the first 160 participants of the ongoing ImmuneRACE study and from some 1,300 subjects provided by 6 global collaborators. Nearly every sample came with metadata listing a de-identified subject ID, COVID-19 status, age in years and sex. Where HLA class I and class II types were available, the types were taken from metadata supplied by the sample provider, not from assay-based typing. Overall results and qualifications from the work: How much clinical and demographic metadata was included differed by source and by participant, and the metadata was provided uncurated.

In the prospective study, participants were about 18 to 89 years old, resided in about two dozen geographic areas of the United States, and were enrolled through a virtual design. To assign participants to cohorts, the prospective study relied on clinical history that participants themselves reported in a screening survey and a study questionnaire. For ImmuneRACE Cohort 3, a participant was defined as recovered based on two consecutive negative NP/OP PCR tests, clearance by a healthcare professional, or resolution of symptoms. In the prospective study, whole blood, serum and a nasopharyngeal or oropharyngeal swab were collected from each participant by mobile phlebotomists. Over a roughly two-month period, participants in the prospective study had the option of providing additional blood draws and questionnaires. Before DNA extraction, blood samples from the prospective study were shipped at room temperature or frozen.

TCRbeta CDR3 regions were amplified from genomic DNA using the immunoSEQ Assay, a bias-controlled multiplex PCR. As for the original processing: Within the assay, amplification of reference gene primers was used to estimate how many nucleated cells each sample contained. To quantify the absolute abundance of each unique TCRbeta CDR3 rearrangement, sequence reads were collapsed and filtered. For each sample, productive Simpson clonality was calculated as the square root of Simpson's diversity index across productive rearrangements. The clones in this table, taken by TCRdb from immuneACCESS, are in-frame only. Not every clone is retained; where verified, under half of the shortfall comes from an unresolved V gene, and the cause of the rest is unknown. V, J and clone size were drawn from that table, and D and trimming were deduced from the DNA. The sample has hundreds of thousands of clones on record, around 87% of them singletons. 1.6% of the sample comes from the top ten.

Sequences were obtained from PBMCs or T cells enriched from blood (not recorded which). The TCR was taken from a woman in her fifties or sixties who had recovered from COVID-19.

The CDR3 corresponds to CASSARSVSGNTIYF. The nucleotide sequence is TGTGCCAGCAGCGCCCGCAGTGTCTCTGGAAACACCATATATTTT. In this chain, TRBV9 is recombined with TRBJ1-3; the D gene cannot be resolved reliably. There are 15 amino acids in the CDR3, from cysteine to phenylalanine inclusive. Only the CDR3 DNA is retained, 45 bases long and in frame from the first base. The germline V gene gives CDR1 as SGDLS and CDR2 as YYNGEE. The junction carries 10 bases between V and J, which are trimmed by 3 bases and 0 bases respectively.